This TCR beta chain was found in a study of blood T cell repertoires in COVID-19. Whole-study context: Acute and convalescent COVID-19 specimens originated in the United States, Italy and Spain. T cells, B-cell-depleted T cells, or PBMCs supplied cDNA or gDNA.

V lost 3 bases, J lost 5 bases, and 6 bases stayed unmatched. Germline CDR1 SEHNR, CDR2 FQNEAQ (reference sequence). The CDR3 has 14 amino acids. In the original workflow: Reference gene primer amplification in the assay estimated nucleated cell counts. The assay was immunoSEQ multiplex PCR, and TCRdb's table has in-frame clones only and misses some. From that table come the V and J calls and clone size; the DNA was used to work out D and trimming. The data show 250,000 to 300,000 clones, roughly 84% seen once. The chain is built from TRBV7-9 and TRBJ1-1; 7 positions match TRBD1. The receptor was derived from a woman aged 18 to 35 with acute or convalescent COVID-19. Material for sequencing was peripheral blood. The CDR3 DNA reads TGTGCCAGCAGCTTCGGGCAGGGGGATACTGAAGCTTTCTTT. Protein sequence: CASSFGQGDTEAFF.